The entry below describes one T cell receptor (beta chain). During active infection, Seattle patients enrolled and were then monitored through disease. The sample belongs to a study of blood T cell repertoires in COVID-19. Study in general: Sources were T cells, B-cell-depleted T cells, or PBMCs; the material itself was cDNA or gDNA.

V lost 5 bases, J lost 7 bases, and 19 bases stayed unmatched. Germline CDR1 reads MNHNY; CDR2 reads SVGAGI (reference sequence). The CDR3 spans 19 residues. Original processing notes: Estimates of nucleated cell counts were drawn from the amplification of reference gene primers. TCRdb's copy holds only in-frame clones and misses some; the assay was immunoSEQ multiplex PCR. The V and J calls and clone size are taken from that table; D and trimming were inferred from the DNA. The sample yields about 64,000 clones, about 88% seen once. Sequencing was carried out using peripheral blood. V is TRBV6-6 and J is TRBJ2-2; 10 bases line up with TRBD2. The sequence was collected from a woman in her sixties or seventies with COVID-19, enrolled during active disease. The CDR3 here is CASSPRDPAVAGGVGELFF. Written as DNA, the CDR3 is TGTGCCAGCAGTCCCAGGGATCCCGCGGTAGCGGGGGGAGTCGGGGAGCTGTTTTTT.